This T cell receptor (beta chain) was observed in a study of Ad26.COV2.S vaccination and SARS-CoV-2 variants. Overall study findings and caveats: Breadth, reportedly substantial, characterized the spike-specific CD8+ and CD4+ T cell responses after vaccination. Responses of T cells in total may have been underestimated by the TCR breadth and depth analyses.

In regard to this clone: Its antigen is not identified.

Trimming pared 1 base from V and 2 bases from J, leaving 17 bases between. The CDR3 totals 17 residues. Germline V gene data show CDR1 as SGHTA and CDR2 as FQGNSA. Some clones are missing from TCRdb's copy, which holds only in-frame ones; the method was immunoSEQ multiplex PCR. The sample carries approximately 400,000 clones, 70% to 90% recorded once. Treatment specified: roughly 20 received Ad26.COV2.S at low or high dose, single or two shots; 5 received placebo; per-sample allocation not given. The investigators took samples on day 63 after the first vaccine or placebo injection. Vaccination used an Ad26 vector expressing Wuhan-strain SARS-CoV-2 spike.

This clonotype originated in a person aged 18 to 65 who received the Ad26.COV2.S COVID-19 vaccine or a placebo. This chain connects TRBV7-2 to TRBJ2-5; D not certain. Sequences were derived from peripheral blood, sampled in a trial of Ad26.COV2.S vaccine versus placebo. DNA of the CDR3: TGTGCCAGCAGCTTAGGGGTATCCGGATCTCAACAAGAGACCCAGTACTTC. The encoded protein is CASSLGVSGSQQETQYF.